Below are 4 T cell receptor beta chains sequenced from a single sample in a study of blood T cell repertoires in COVID-19. The method was immunoSEQ multiplex PCR; TCRdb's version includes in-frame clones alone and lacks a portion of them. Of more than 100,000 clones in the sample, around 90% were seen once. The sequencing sample was made of peripheral blood. The source of these receptors is a woman aged 55-70 years with acute or convalescent COVID-19.

The V and J genes are TRBV7-9 and TRBJ2-5, with 9 bases identical to TRBD1. The germline CDR1 and CDR2 sequences are SEHNR and FQNEAQ (reference sequence). The CDR3 is 17 residues long. With 3 bases clipped from V and 5 bases from J, the junction kept 13 bases outside the gene matches. CDR3 bases: TGTGCCAGCAGCTTCGAAATCCCTCTCACAGGGGGCGAGACCCAGTACTTC. Encoded protein: CASSFEIPLTGGETQYF. Full variable domain (remainder filled in from reference TRBV7-9 and TRBJ2-5): DTGVSQNPRHKITKRGQNVTFRCDPISEHNRLYWYRQTLGQGPEFLTYFQNEAQLEKSRLLSDRFSAERPKGSFSTLEIQRTEQGDSAMYLCASSFEIPLTGGETQYFGPGTRLLVL.

The rearrangement uses TRBV7-6 and TRBJ2-1, with a possible D match to TRBD2 (6 bases). Trimming removed 1 base from V and 3 bases from J, with 13 bases in between. Germline V gene sequence: CDR1 SGHVS, CDR2 FNYEAQ. CDR3 length: 16 residues. The CDR3 DNA reads TGTGCCAGCAGCTTAGAACCGGGAGTGCGCTACAATGAGCAGTTCTTC. Translated: CASSLEPGVRYNEQFF.

This clone has only a few counts. V usage is TRBV5-1 and J usage is TRBJ2-5; no firm D call. Trimming removed 4 bases from V and 4 bases from J, with 5 bases in between. The germline CDR1 and CDR2 sequences are SGHRS and YFSETQ. CDR3 length equals 11 residues. This CDR3 reads CASSPGETQYF. The CDR3, as DNA: TGCGCCAGCAGCCCGGGAGAGACCCAGTACTTC.

The chain has TRBV29-1 and TRBJ1-5; D is ambiguous. This CDR3 is 14 amino acids long. CDR1 SQVTM and CDR2 ANQGSEA come from the germline V gene. V was cut by 5 bases and J by 0 bases, with 11 bases left in between. The CDR3, as DNA: TGCAGCGTTCTGCCAGATGATAGCAATCAGCCCCAGCATTTT. Amino acid sequence: CSVLPDDSNQPQHF.